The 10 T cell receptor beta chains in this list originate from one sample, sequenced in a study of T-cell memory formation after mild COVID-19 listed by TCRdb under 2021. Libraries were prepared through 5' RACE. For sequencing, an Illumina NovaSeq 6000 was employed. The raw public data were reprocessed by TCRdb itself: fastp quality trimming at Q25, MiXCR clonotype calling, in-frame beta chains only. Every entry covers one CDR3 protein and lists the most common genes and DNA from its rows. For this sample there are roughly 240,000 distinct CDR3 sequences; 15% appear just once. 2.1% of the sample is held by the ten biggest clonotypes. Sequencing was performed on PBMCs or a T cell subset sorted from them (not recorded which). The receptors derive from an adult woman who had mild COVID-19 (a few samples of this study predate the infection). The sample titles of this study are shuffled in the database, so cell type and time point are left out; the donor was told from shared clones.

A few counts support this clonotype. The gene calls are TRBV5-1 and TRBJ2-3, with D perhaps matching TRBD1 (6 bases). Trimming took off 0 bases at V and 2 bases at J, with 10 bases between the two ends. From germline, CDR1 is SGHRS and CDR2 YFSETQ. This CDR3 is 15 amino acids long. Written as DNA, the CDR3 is TGCGCCAGCAGCTTGGTGGGGGACATCACAGATACGCAGTATTTT. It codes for CASSLVGDITDTQYF.

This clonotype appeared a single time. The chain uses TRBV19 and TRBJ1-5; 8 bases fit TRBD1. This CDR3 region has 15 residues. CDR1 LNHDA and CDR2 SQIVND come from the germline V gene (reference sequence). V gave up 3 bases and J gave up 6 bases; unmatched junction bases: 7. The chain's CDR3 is CASSIPWTGLQPQHF. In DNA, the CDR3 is TGTGCCAGTAGTATCCCGTGGACAGGGCTTCAGCCCCAGCATTTT.

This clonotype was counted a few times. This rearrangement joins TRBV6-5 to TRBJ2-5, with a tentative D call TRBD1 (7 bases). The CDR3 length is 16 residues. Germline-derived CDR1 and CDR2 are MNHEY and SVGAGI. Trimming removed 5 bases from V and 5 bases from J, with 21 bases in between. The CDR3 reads CASSRPGDRPGETQYF. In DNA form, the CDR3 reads TGTGCCAGCAGTCGGCCGGGGGACAGACCAGGGGAGACCCAGTACTTC.

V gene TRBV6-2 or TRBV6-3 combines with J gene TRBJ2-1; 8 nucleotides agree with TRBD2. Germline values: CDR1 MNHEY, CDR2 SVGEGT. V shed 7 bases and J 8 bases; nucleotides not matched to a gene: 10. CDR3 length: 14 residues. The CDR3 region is CASKDDGRGHEQFF. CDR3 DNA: TGTGCCAGCAAGGACGACGGGAGGGGACATGAGCAGTTCTTC.

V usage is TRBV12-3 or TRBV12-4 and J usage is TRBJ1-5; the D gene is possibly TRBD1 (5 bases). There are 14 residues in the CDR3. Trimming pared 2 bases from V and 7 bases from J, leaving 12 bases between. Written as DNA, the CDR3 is TGTGCCAGCAGTTTACGGGGGGGTAGGCAGCCCCAGCATTTT. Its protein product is CASSLRGGRQPQHF.

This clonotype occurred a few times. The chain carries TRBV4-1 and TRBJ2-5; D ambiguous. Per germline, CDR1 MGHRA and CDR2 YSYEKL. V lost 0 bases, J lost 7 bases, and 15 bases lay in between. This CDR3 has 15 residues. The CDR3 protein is CASSQESASPGTQYF. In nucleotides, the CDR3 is TGCGCCAGCAGCCAAGAGAGTGCTTCTCCGGGGACCCAGTACTTC.

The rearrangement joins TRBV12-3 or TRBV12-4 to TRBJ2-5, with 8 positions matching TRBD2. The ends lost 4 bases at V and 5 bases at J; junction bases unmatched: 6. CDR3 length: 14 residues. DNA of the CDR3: TGTGCCAGCAGTTGGGGACTAGTTGCCGAGACCCAGTACTTC. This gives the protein CASSWGLVAETQYF.

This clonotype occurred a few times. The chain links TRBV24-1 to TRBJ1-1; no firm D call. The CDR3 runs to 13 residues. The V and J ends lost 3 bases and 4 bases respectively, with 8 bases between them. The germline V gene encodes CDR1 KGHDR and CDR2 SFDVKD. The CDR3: CATSDDLGTEAFF. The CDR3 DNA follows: TGTGCCACCAGTGATGACCTGGGCACTGAAGCTTTCTTT.

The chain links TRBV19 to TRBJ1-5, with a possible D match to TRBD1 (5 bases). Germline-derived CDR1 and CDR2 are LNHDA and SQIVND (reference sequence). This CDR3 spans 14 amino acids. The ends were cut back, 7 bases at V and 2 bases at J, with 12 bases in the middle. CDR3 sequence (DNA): TGTGCCAGTAAGGGGCAGGGAGGCAATCAGCCCCAGCATTTT. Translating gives CASKGQGGNQPQHF.

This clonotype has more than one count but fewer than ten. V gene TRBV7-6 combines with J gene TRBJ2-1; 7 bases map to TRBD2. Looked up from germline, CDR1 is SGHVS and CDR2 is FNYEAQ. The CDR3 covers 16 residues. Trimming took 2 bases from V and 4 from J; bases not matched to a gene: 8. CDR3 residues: CASSLTSEHLYNEQFF. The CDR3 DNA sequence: TGTGCCAGCAGCTTAACTAGCGAACATCTATACAATGAGCAGTTCTTC.